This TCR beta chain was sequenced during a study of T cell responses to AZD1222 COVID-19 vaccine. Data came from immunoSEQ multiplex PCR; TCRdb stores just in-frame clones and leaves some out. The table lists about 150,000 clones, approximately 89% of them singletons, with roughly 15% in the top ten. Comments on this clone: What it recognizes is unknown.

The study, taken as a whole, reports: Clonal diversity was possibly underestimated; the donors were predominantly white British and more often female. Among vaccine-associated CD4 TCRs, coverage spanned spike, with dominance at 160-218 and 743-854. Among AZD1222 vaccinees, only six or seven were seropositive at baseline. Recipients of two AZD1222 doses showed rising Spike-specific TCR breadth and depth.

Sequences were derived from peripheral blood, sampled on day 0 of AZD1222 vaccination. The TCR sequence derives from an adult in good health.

CDR3: CASSPRGGNSPLHF. In nucleotides, the CDR3 is TGTGCCAGCAGCCCGCGGGGCGGTAATTCACCCCTCCACTTT. This chain joins TRBV7-3 and TRBJ1-6, with D maybe TRBD1 (5 bases). Germline lookup yields CDR1 SGHTA and CDR2 FQGTGA. The CDR3 sequence is 14 residues long. V lost 5 bases and J 6 bases, leaving 11 bases between the germline ends.